Described below is a single T cell receptor beta chain sequence and its context. Its matching antigen is unknown. Method: immunoSEQ multiplex PCR; TCRdb's copy keeps in-frame clones and lacks some. The data show 20,000 or so clones, with nearly 85% seen just once and about 30% held by the top ten. Patients with autoimmune history or systemic immunosuppression were excluded. At cycle 4 day 1, cycle 7 day 1, and baseline, blood was sampled. This entry comes from a study of OX40 agonist ivuxolimab in advanced cancers. Study context: Enrollees could have had prior anti-PD-1, anti-PD-L1 or anti-CTLA-4 therapy, which around 43% had received. Regarding the study as a whole: Clonal expansion from baseline to week 6 occurred in both CD4+ and CD8+ T cells.

The CDR3 has 15 residues. The germline CDR1 and CDR2 sequences are MRHNA and SNTAGT. V was clipped by 0 bases and J by 7 bases, with 15 bases between them. The sample was CD4+ or CD8+ T cells sorted from blood, taken in a trial of the OX40 agonist ivuxolimab. This sequence was found in an adult with an advanced solid tumor such as melanoma, head and neck, liver or kidney cancer. The rearrangement links TRBV6-4 to TRBJ1-2; no clear D. CDR3 region: CASSDSRGLNGGYTF. CDR3 DNA: TGTGCCAGCAGTGACTCGCGGGGATTAAACGGTGGCTACACCTTC.